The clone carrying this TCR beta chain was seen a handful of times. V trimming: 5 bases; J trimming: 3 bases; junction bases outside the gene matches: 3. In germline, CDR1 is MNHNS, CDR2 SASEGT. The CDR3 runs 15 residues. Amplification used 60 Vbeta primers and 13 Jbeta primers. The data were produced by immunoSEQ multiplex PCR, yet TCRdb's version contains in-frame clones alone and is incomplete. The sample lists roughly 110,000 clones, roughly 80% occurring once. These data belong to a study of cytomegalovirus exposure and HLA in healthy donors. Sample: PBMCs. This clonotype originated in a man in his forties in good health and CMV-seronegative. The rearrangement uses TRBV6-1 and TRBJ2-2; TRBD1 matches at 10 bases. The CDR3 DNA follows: TGTGCCAGCAGTTCCGGGACAGGGGACACCGGGGAGCTGTTTTTT. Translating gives CASSSGTGDTGELFF.